One sample yielded the 17 T cell receptor beta chains listed below, sequenced in a study of beta chain features in type 1 diabetes. The antigens for these receptors are not known. Broader study findings: TCRB CDR3 length was moderately but significantly reduced in all four CD4+ subsets of Type 1 diabetes patients.

Since all of the isolated RNA was reverse transcribed, expressed TCRB transcripts were what got sequenced. The assay was immunoSEQ multiplex PCR, and TCRdb's table has in-frame clones only and misses some. Among 630,000 or so clones listed, around an eighth were seen once. Sequenced sample: naive CD4+ T cells from blood. The receptors here all came from a man between 18 and 35 years old with type 1 diabetes.

This clone was seen only a few times. This chain uses TRBV6-1 with TRBJ2-5; D is perhaps TRBD1 (5 bases). The CDR3 totals 12 residues. Germline V gives CDR1 MNHNS, CDR2 SASEGT. V lost 7 bases to trimming and J lost 5 bases, with 11 bases between them. The CDR3 nucleotides read TGTGCCAGCATTAGGGGTAGGGAGACCCAGTACTTC. Protein sequence: CASIRGRETQYF.

The chain recombines TRBV5-1 with TRBJ2-1, with TRBD2 matching 14 bases. Trimming removed 6 bases from V and 10 bases from J; junction bases left unmatched: 6. The V gene's germline CDR1 is SGHRS and CDR2 YFSETQ. CDR3 length: 14 residues. The CDR3 DNA sequence: TGCGCCAGCACCCCGACTAGCGGGAGGGGGGAGCAGTTCTTC. Translation: CASTPTSGRGEQFF.

This clone has more than one count but fewer than ten. The chain uses TRBV15 and TRBJ2-1; D uncertain. V dropped 4 bases and J dropped 4 bases, with 2 bases sitting between them. Germline V gene sequence: CDR1 LNHNV, CDR2 YYDKDF (reference sequence). The CDR3 length is 11 residues. The CDR3 is CATSMYNEQFF. CDR3 DNA: TGTGCCACCAGCATGTACAATGAGCAGTTCTTC.

This clone was picked up a small number of times. The V gene is TRBV7-2, the J gene TRBJ1-3, with D maybe TRBD1 (5 bases). The V end was cut by 3 bases, the J end by 0 bases, with 12 bases between. CDR3 length: 16 residues. Germline V gives CDR1 SGHTA, CDR2 FQGNSA. CDR3 DNA sequence: TGTGCCAGCAGCTTGGTGACAGTTAGCTCTGGAAACACCATATATTTT. Protein: CASSLVTVSSGNTIYF.

The genes are TRBV20-1 and TRBJ1-1, with no clear D. The germline V gene has CDR1 DFQATT and CDR2 SNEGSKA (reference sequence). The CDR3 is 11 amino acids. Trimming took 7 bases from V and 3 from J, leaving 9 bases between them. CDR3 in DNA: TGCAGTGTCAATAGGCACACTGAAGCTTTCTTT. Translation: CSVNRHTEAFF.

The rearrangement links TRBV5-6 to TRBJ1-1; 8 bases fit TRBD1. After removal of 4 bases from V and 8 bases from J, the junction contained 10 bases not matched to a gene. The CDR3 contains 14 residues. Germline-derived CDR1 and CDR2 are SGHDT and YYEEEE. The CDR3 DNA sequence: TGTGCCAGCAGCCTTGACAGGGGATATGCCGAAGCTTTCTTT. This codes for CASSLDRGYAEAFF.

Only a few counts were recorded for this clone. The chain links TRBV7-9 to TRBJ1-4, with 7 bases aligning to TRBD1. Trimming at V came to 5 bases and at J to 0 bases, leaving 3 bases not matched to a gene. The V gene's germline CDR1 is SEHNR and CDR2 FQNEAQ (reference sequence). There are 15 residues in the CDR3. CDR3 in DNA: TGTGCCAGCAGCATTACAGGGGCAACTAATGAAAAACTGTTTTTT. As protein: CASSITGATNEKLFF.

The V gene is TRBV14, the J gene TRBJ2-7; D possibly corresponds to TRBD2 (6 bases). Trimming took 0 bases from V and 7 from J, leaving 10 bases between them. Germline V CDR1 and CDR2: SGHDN, FVKESK. The CDR3 has 13 amino acids. CDR3 in DNA: TGTGCCAGCAGCCAAGATATGCTAGCGGAGCAGTACTTC. Translating it yields CASSQDMLAEQYF.

This clone came up a few times. V usage is TRBV6-1 and J usage is TRBJ1-5; D is possibly TRBD1 (5 bases). The CDR3 length is 15 residues. In germline, CDR1 is MNHNS, CDR2 SASEGT. Trimming took 6 bases from V and 5 from J, leaving 17 bases between them. CDR3 region: CASRPVGGTHQPQHF. CDR3 in DNA: TGTGCCAGCAGACCAGTCGGGGGGACCCATCAGCCCCAGCATTTT.

A few counts support this clone. The chain employs TRBV6-7 and TRBJ2-7, with 12 bases lining up with TRBD2. TRBV6-7 belongs to the ORF category, with a function that is uncertain. The CDR3 runs 16 residues. With 2 bases clipped from V and 1 base from J, the junction kept 3 bases outside the gene matches. CDR3 nucleotide sequence: TGTGCCAGCAGTTACGGGCTAGCGGGAGGGTCCTACGAGCAGTACTTC. It yields the protein CASSYGLAGGSYEQYF.

This clone was observed a few times. The gene calls are TRBV7-2 and TRBJ2-5, with D unresolved. With 2 bases removed from V and 5 bases from J, the gap between germline ends came to 12 bases. This CDR3 comprises 14 residues. Germline V gene sequence: CDR1 SGHTA, CDR2 FQGNSA. CDR3 in DNA: TGTGCCAGCAGCTTATCCAGGCCCCCCGAGACCCAGTACTTC. This sequence encodes CASSLSRPPETQYF.

This clone has just a few counts. This chain uses TRBV30 with TRBJ2-3; TRBD1 might be the D (6 bases). Germline V gene data show CDR1 as GTSNPN and CDR2 as SVGIG (reference sequence). CDR3 size: 13 residues. With 3 bases removed from V and 4 bases from J, the gap between germline ends came to 11 bases. The CDR3 loop is CAWSRRGADTQYF. The CDR3 DNA is TGTGCCTGGAGCCGCAGGGGAGCAGATACGCAGTATTTT.

The chain couples TRBV12-5 to TRBJ2-1; TRBD2 agrees at 7 bases. The CDR3 covers 14 residues. Germline trimming cut 6 bases from V and 8 bases from J; bases unmatched to any gene: 10. Germline V gene data show CDR1 as LGHNT and CDR2 as FRNRAP. In nucleotides, the CDR3 is TGTGCTAGTGGCCGGGACTACGTCCCTCATGAGCAGTTCTTC. This gives the protein CASGRDYVPHEQFF.

This clone was seen more than once but under ten times. V gene TRBV5-1 combines with J gene TRBJ1-5; perhaps TRBD1 as D (6 bases). V was trimmed by 2 bases and J by 1 base, leaving 13 bases between them. This CDR3 is 16 amino acids long. Germline lookup yields CDR1 SGHRS and CDR2 YFSETQ. CDR3 sequence reads: CASSFGPRGSNQPQHF. As DNA, the CDR3 is TGCGCCAGCAGCTTTGGTCCTAGGGGGAGCAATCAGCCCCAGCATTTT.

The rearrangement uses TRBV7-9 and TRBJ1-3; D unclear. Germline values: CDR1 SEHNR, CDR2 FQNEAQ (reference sequence). The CDR3 has 15 residues. V dropped 0 bases and J dropped 0 bases, with 6 bases sitting between them. The CDR3 protein is CASSLAMDSGNTIYF. The CDR3 nucleotides are TGTGCCAGCAGCTTAGCGATGGACTCTGGAAACACCATATATTTT.

This clone was observed a handful of times. The V and J genes are TRBV5-1 and TRBJ2-1; D is possibly TRBD2 (5 bases). CDR1 and CDR2 from the germline V gene are SGHRS and YFSETQ. The CDR3 contains 15 residues. Trimming cost V 5 bases and J 1 base, with 13 bases left between them. CDR3 loop: CASSEGSGSYNEQFF. CDR3 DNA sequence: TGCGCCAGCAGTGAGGGTTCGGGATCCTACAATGAGCAGTTCTTC.

The V call is TRBV4-2, the J call TRBJ2-3; 8 positions agree with TRBD2. This CDR3 contains 15 residues. The V segment lost 0 bases and the J segment 5 bases; nucleotides outside the gene matches: 4. In germline, CDR1 is LGHNA, CDR2 YNFKEQ. Here the CDR3 reads CASSQEGTSGDTQYF. CDR3 bases: TGTGCCAGCAGCCAAGAGGGAACTAGCGGAGATACGCAGTATTTT.